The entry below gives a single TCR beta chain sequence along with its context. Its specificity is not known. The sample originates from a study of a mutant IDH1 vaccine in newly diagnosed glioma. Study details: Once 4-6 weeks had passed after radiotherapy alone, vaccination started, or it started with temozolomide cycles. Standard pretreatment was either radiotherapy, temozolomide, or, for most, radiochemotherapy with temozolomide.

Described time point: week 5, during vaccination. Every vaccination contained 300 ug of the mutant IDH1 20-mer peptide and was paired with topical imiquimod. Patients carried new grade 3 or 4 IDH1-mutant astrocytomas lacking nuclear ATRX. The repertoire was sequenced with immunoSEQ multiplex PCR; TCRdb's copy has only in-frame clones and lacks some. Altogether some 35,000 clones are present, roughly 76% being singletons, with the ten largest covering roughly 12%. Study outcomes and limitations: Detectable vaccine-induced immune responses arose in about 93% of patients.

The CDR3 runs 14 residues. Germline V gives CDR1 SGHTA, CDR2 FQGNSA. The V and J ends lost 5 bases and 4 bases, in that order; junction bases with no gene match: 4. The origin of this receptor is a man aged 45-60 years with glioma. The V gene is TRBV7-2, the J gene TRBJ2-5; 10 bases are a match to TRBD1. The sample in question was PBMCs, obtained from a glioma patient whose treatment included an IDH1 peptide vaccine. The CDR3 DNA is TGTGCCAGCAGCCGACAGGGGGCCCGAGAGACCCAGTACTTC. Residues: CASSRQGARETQYF.